Reported below is one TCR beta chain. Antigen specificity is unknown. Produced via immunoSEQ multiplex PCR; TCRdb's table is partial and in-frame only. The data show roughly 66,000 clones, with 80% to 95% seen just once and approximately 11% held by the top ten. These data belong to a study of Tregs in tolerant kidney transplant recipients. Study-level results: Expanding Tregs on activated donor B cells appeared to best identify donor-specific TCRbeta clones. This study did not directly address biological reproducibility. Few patients were studied, so findings need validation in larger groups.

The V and J ends lost 1 base and 4 bases, in that order; junction bases with no gene match: 5. The germline V gene encodes CDR1 SGHRS and CDR2 YFSETQ. This CDR3 has 14 residues. The specimen was CD8+ T cells from blood, collected before the transplant. The V call is TRBV5-1, the J call TRBJ2-7; 7 nucleotides align to TRBD1. The TCR was taken from a human donor who received a combined kidney and bone marrow transplant. CDR3 in DNA: TGCGCCAGCAGCTTGTCTACAGGGGTATACGAGCAGTACTTC. Its protein is CASSLSTGVYEQYF.